This record looks at one T cell receptor (beta chain) sequence and its context. The target antigen is unknown. CDR1 KGHDR and CDR2 SFDVKD come from the germline V gene. CDR3 length equals 16 residues. The V gene lost 4 bases and the J gene lost 4 bases, with 18 bases spanning the gap. These data belong to a study of T cell repertoires in cytomegalovirus infection. As for the study in general: A matching HLA type, together with CMV infection, was signaled by public TCR beta signatures.

Study results and limitations: Cumulated frequencies of public TCR beta families served to identify carriers of CMV plus the relevant HLA.

TCRdb reprocessed the reads via MiXCR and lists one record per CDR3 protein. In the table there are some 700,000 distinct CDR3 sequences, less than 40% of which are singletons. This clonotype originated in a human donor in good health (CMV status not recorded). Some clones in this sample may be carry-over from other donors' samples. This chain connects TRBV24-1 to TRBJ1-2; possibly TRBD1 for D (6 bases). The sample taken for sequencing was PBMCs. Written as DNA, the CDR3 is TGTGCCACCAGTGACCCCCATTTGACAGGACTCTATGGCTACACCTTC. Its translation is CATSDPHLTGLYGYTF.